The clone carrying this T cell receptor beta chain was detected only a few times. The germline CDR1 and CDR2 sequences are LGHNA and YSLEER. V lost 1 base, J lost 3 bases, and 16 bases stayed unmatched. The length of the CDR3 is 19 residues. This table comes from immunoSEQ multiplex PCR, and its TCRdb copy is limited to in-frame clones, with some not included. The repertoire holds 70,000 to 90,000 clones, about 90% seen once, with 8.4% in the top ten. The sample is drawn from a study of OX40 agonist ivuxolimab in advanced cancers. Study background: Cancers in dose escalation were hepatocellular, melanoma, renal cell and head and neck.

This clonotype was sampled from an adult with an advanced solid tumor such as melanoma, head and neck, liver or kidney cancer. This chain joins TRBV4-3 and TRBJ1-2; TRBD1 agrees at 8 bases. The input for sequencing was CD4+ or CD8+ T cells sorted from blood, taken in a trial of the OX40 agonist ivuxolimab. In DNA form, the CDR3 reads TGCGCCAGCAGCCAAGGTGGCCGGGCGGAGGGACAGGACTACTATGGCTACACCTTC. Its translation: CASSQGGRAEGQDYYGYTF.